The rows below give T cell receptor beta chains drawn from one sample of a study of shared clonotypes between healthy human individuals. Method: immunoSEQ multiplex PCR; TCRdb's copy keeps in-frame clones and lacks some. The sample yields over a million clones, roughly 96% seen once. The sample was naive CD4+ T cells sorted from blood. Receptors were obtained from a man aged 30 to 45 in good health. The CDR3 runs from the conserved cysteine through the conserved F or W. The D gene is left open where the match is weak. Where a row states a size, it is once, few, many or the class of an expanded clone; other rows omit it.

v_call: TRBV19
clone_size: .
j_call: TRBJ2-2
d_call: .
cdr3_aa: CASRAVNTGELFF
cdr3_nt: TGTGCCAGTAGGGCAGTCAACACCGGGGAGCTGTTTTTT

v_call: TRBV7-2
clone_size: .
j_call: TRBJ1-1
d_call: TRBD1
cdr3_aa: CASTAARGLTEAFF
cdr3_nt: TGTGCCAGCACGGCTGCGAGGGGGCTCACTGAAGCTTTCTTT

v_call: TRBV11-2
clone_size: .
j_call: TRBJ2-1
d_call: .
cdr3_aa: CASTLSRVNEQFF
cdr3_nt: TGTGCCAGCACCCTCAGCAGGGTAAATGAGCAGTTCTTC

v_call: TRBV28
clone_size: .
j_call: TRBJ2-3
d_call: .
cdr3_aa: CASSFRGRTDTQYF
cdr3_nt: TGTGCCAGCAGTTTCAGGGGTCGCACAGATACGCAGTATTTT

v_call: TRBV6-6
clone_size: .
j_call: TRBJ2-3
d_call: .
cdr3_aa: CASSGQGYTDTQYF
cdr3_nt: TGTGCCAGCAGTGGCCAGGGTTACACAGATACGCAGTATTTT

v_call: TRBV7-9
clone_size: .
j_call: TRBJ1-5
d_call: .
cdr3_aa: CASSLLSTDLSNQPQHF
cdr3_nt: TGTGCCAGCAGCTTACTGTCTACTGACCTTAGCAATCAGCCCCAGCATTTT

v_call: TRBV9
clone_size: .
j_call: TRBJ2-3
d_call: .
cdr3_aa: CASSVPGEAAPGGTDTQYF
cdr3_nt: TGTGCCAGCAGCGTACCTGGTGAGGCGGCCCCTGGGGGCACAGATACGCAGTATTTT

v_call: TRBV9
clone_size: once
j_call: TRBJ2-7
d_call: TRBD1
cdr3_aa: CASSNKPGQQVYEQYF
cdr3_nt: TGTGCCAGCAGTAATAAACCGGGACAGCAGGTCTACGAGCAGTACTTC

v_call: TRBV5-1
clone_size: .
j_call: TRBJ1-1
d_call: .
cdr3_aa: CASSREGSQNTEAFF
cdr3_nt: TGCGCCAGCAGTAGGGAGGGGTCCCAGAACACTGAAGCTTTCTTT

v_call: TRBV27
clone_size: .
j_call: TRBJ2-1
d_call: TRBD2
cdr3_aa: CASSTPKLAGGGGNEQFF
cdr3_nt: TGTGCCAGCAGTACCCCAAAGCTAGCGGGAGGAGGGGGCAATGAGCAGTTCTTC

v_call: TRBV9
clone_size: .
j_call: TRBJ2-1
d_call: .
cdr3_aa: CASSRSRSSYNEQFF
cdr3_nt: TGTGCCAGCAGCCGTTCGAGGAGCTCCTACAATGAGCAGTTCTTC

v_call: TRBV28
clone_size: .
j_call: TRBJ2-3
d_call: TRBD2
cdr3_aa: CASLQPGLAGGWGTDTQYF
cdr3_nt: TGTGCCAGCCTACAGCCGGGACTAGCGGGAGGGTGGGGCACAGATACGCAGTATTTT

v_call: TRBV20-1
clone_size: .
j_call: TRBJ1-3
d_call: .
cdr3_aa: CSGLTGNTIYF
cdr3_nt: TGCAGTGGGTTGACTGGAAACACCATATATTTT

v_call: TRBV5-1
clone_size: .
j_call: TRBJ1-4
d_call: TRBD1
cdr3_aa: CASSLLSSVATGHGNEKLFF
cdr3_nt: TGCGCCAGCAGCTTGTTATCATCCGTCGCGACAGGGCATGGTAATGAAAAACTGTTTTTT

v_call: TRBV5-1
clone_size: .
j_call: TRBJ2-2
d_call: TRBD1
cdr3_aa: CASSLVGQGTGELFF
cdr3_nt: TGCGCCAGCAGCTTGGTGGGACAGGGAACCGGGGAGCTGTTTTTT

v_call: TRBV7-4
clone_size: .
j_call: TRBJ1-3
d_call: .
cdr3_aa: CASSLAREVGGNTIYF
cdr3_nt: TGTGCCAGCAGCTTAGCCAGGGAGGTAGGGGGAAACACCATATATTTT

v_call: TRBV5-1
clone_size: .
j_call: TRBJ1-4
d_call: TRBD1
cdr3_aa: CASSEDRGRLREKLFF
cdr3_nt: TGCGCCAGCAGCGAAGACAGGGGCAGGCTTCGGGAAAAACTGTTTTTT

v_call: TRBV6-5
clone_size: .
j_call: TRBJ2-2
d_call: TRBD2
cdr3_aa: CASTPSGSPTGELFF
cdr3_nt: TGTGCCAGCACCCCTAGCGGGAGTCCTACCGGGGAGCTGTTTTTT

v_call: TRBV5-4
clone_size: .
j_call: TRBJ2-7
d_call: .
cdr3_aa: CASSLFAGERKQYF
cdr3_nt: TGTGCCAGCAGCTTGTTTGCAGGGGAAAGGAAGCAGTACTTC

v_call: TRBV5-4
clone_size: .
j_call: TRBJ2-7
d_call: TRBD1
cdr3_aa: CASSGGTGGLGHYEQYF
cdr3_nt: TGTGCCAGCAGCGGGGGGACAGGGGGACTGGGCCACTACGAGCAGTACTTC

v_call: TRBV10-2
clone_size: .
j_call: TRBJ2-3
d_call: TRBD2
cdr3_aa: CASRTLAGGEDTQYF
cdr3_nt: TGCGCCAGCAGAACCCTAGCGGGAGGAGAAGATACGCAGTATTTT

v_call: TRBV4-1
clone_size: .
j_call: TRBJ1-2
d_call: .
cdr3_aa: CASSQELGLPTGYTF
cdr3_nt: TGCGCCAGCAGCCAAGAGTTAGGATTACCCACTGGCTACACCTTC

v_call: TRBV7-8
clone_size: .
j_call: TRBJ2-1
d_call: .
cdr3_aa: CASSLGLGNEQFF
cdr3_nt: TGTGCCAGCAGCTTAGGTCTTGGGAATGAGCAGTTCTTC

v_call: TRBV5-8
clone_size: .
j_call: TRBJ2-5
d_call: .
cdr3_aa: CASSLGPGSRETQYF
cdr3_nt: TGTGCCAGCAGCTTGGGGCCGGGTTCCCGGGAGACCCAGTACTTC

v_call: TRBV29-1
clone_size: .
j_call: TRBJ2-3
d_call: .
cdr3_aa: CSVARGARTDTQYF
cdr3_nt: TGCAGCGTTGCTCGCGGGGCCCGGACAGATACGCAGTATTTT

v_call: TRBV7-6
clone_size: .
j_call: TRBJ1-2
d_call: .
cdr3_aa: CASSLRDPDGYTF
cdr3_nt: TGTGCCAGCAGCCTCCGGGACCCTGATGGCTACACCTTC

v_call: TRBV19
clone_size: .
j_call: TRBJ2-3
d_call: TRBD2
cdr3_aa: CASSLGTSGVLTDTQYF
cdr3_nt: TGTGCCAGTAGTCTCGGGACTAGCGGAGTACTCACAGATACGCAGTATTTT

v_call: TRBV5-1
clone_size: .
j_call: TRBJ2-5
d_call: .
cdr3_aa: CATSGAAQETQYF
cdr3_nt: TGCGCCACCTCCGGGGCAGCCCAAGAGACCCAGTACTTC

v_call: TRBV7-3
clone_size: .
j_call: TRBJ2-1
d_call: .
cdr3_aa: CASSLGALGQWDNEQFF
cdr3_nt: TGTGCCAGCAGCTTAGGCGCCCTTGGACAGTGGGACAATGAGCAGTTCTTC

v_call: TRBV28
clone_size: .
j_call: TRBJ2-1
d_call: .
cdr3_aa: CASSFPTYNEQFF
cdr3_nt: TGTGCCAGCAGCTTCCCCACCTACAATGAGCAGTTCTTC

v_call: TRBV7-6
clone_size: .
j_call: TRBJ2-2
d_call: .
cdr3_aa: CASSLATLRLVNTGELFF
cdr3_nt: TGTGCCAGCAGCTTAGCGACCCTGAGGCTAGTAAACACCGGGGAGCTGTTTTTT

v_call: TRBV7-2
clone_size: .
j_call: TRBJ2-7
d_call: .
cdr3_aa: CASSLEPLIDEQYF
cdr3_nt: TGTGCCAGCAGCTTAGAACCTCTTATAGACGAGCAGTACTTC

v_call: TRBV7-9
clone_size: .
j_call: TRBJ2-7
d_call: TRBD1
cdr3_aa: CAISLDRKSPDEQYF
cdr3_nt: TGTGCCATCTCTTTGGACAGGAAAAGTCCCGACGAGCAGTACTTC

v_call: TRBV19
clone_size: .
j_call: TRBJ1-2
d_call: .
cdr3_aa: CATLLRGYTF
cdr3_nt: TGTGCCACCCTTTTAAGAGGCTACACCTTC

v_call: TRBV5-1
clone_size: .
j_call: TRBJ1-2
d_call: .
cdr3_aa: CASSLVGNGYTF
cdr3_nt: TGCGCCAGCAGCTTGGTGGGAAATGGCTACACCTTC

v_call: TRBV5-1
clone_size: .
j_call: TRBJ2-2
d_call: TRBD2
cdr3_aa: CASTGGSKTGELFF
cdr3_nt: TGCGCCAGCACGGGCGGGAGTAAAACCGGGGAGCTGTTTTTT

v_call: TRBV30
clone_size: .
j_call: TRBJ1-3
d_call: .
cdr3_aa: CAWSVSPTIYF
cdr3_nt: TGTGCCTGGAGTGTAAGCCCCACCATATATTTT

v_call: TRBV29-1
clone_size: .
j_call: TRBJ2-5
d_call: .
cdr3_aa: CSADAGNQETQYF
cdr3_nt: TGCAGCGCTGACGCGGGAAACCAAGAGACCCAGTACTTC

v_call: TRBV10-3
clone_size: .
j_call: TRBJ2-1
d_call: TRBD2
cdr3_aa: CASQGLAGAVYNEQFF
cdr3_nt: TGTGCCTCACAGGGACTAGCGGGAGCCGTCTACAATGAGCAGTTCTTC

v_call: TRBV19
clone_size: .
j_call: TRBJ1-5
d_call: TRBD1
cdr3_aa: CASSIGTGGNQPQHF
cdr3_nt: TGTGCCAGTAGTATTGGGACAGGAGGTAATCAGCCCCAGCATTTT

v_call: TRBV28
clone_size: .
j_call: TRBJ2-1
d_call: .
cdr3_aa: CASSLGLNNEQFF
cdr3_nt: TGTGCCAGCAGTTTAGGACTAAACAATGAGCAGTTCTTC

v_call: TRBV7-9
clone_size: .
j_call: TRBJ1-3
d_call: .
cdr3_aa: CASSLRGNSGNTIYF
cdr3_nt: TGTGCCAGCAGCTTGAGGGGGAACTCTGGAAACACCATATATTTT

v_call: TRBV5-1
clone_size: .
j_call: TRBJ2-5
d_call: TRBD2
cdr3_aa: CASSLEPSGRAGETQYF
cdr3_nt: TGCGCCAGCAGCTTGGAGCCCAGCGGGAGGGCAGGAGAGACCCAGTACTTC

v_call: TRBV7-7
clone_size: .
j_call: TRBJ2-5
d_call: .
cdr3_aa: CASSLELPGTQYF
cdr3_nt: TGTGCTAGCAGCTTAGAGCTCCCGGGGACCCAGTACTTC

v_call: TRBV7-2
clone_size: .
j_call: TRBJ2-5
d_call: .
cdr3_aa: CASSRGYQETQYF
cdr3_nt: TGTGCCAGCAGCCGCGGGTACCAAGAGACCCAGTACTTC